Following are 18 T cell receptor beta chains from one sample sequenced in a study of cytomegalovirus exposure and HLA in healthy donors. The PCR made use of 60 Vbeta and 13 Jbeta primers. Assay: immunoSEQ multiplex PCR; the TCRdb copy retains only in-frame clones and omits some. The table lists around 80,000 clones, around 10% of them singletons. Source material: PBMCs. These receptors were taken from a man aged 55-75 years in good health and CMV-seropositive.

This chain links TRBV5-6 with TRBJ1-2, with 8 positions matching TRBD1. Germline assignment: CDR1 SGHDT and CDR2 YYEEEE. This CDR3 is built from 14 residues. J lost 5 bases, V lost 0 bases, and 3 bases had no gene match. The CDR3 spells CASSLADRGYGYTF. Written as DNA, the CDR3 is TGTGCCAGCAGCTTGGCCGACAGGGGTTATGGCTACACCTTC.

With regard to this clone: Its ends do not fully match the called genes, so a read error is possible. The genes are TRBV9 and TRBJ1-6, with TRBD1 as a possible D gene (5 bases). The CDR3 totals 15 residues. CDR1 is SGDLS, CDR2 YYNGEE, per germline. This CDR3 is CASSVGTGDNSPLHF. The CDR3 bases are TGTGCCAGCAGCGTTGGAACGGGGGATAACTCACCCCTCCACTTT. Drawing the rest from reference TRBV9 and TRBJ1-6, the complete variable domain is DSGVTQTPKHLITATGQRVTLRCSPRSGDLSVYWYQQSLDQGLQFLIQYYNGEERAKGNILERFSAQQFPDLHSELNLSSLELGDSALYFCASSVGTGDNSPLHFGNGTRLTVT.

This clone was counted only a few times. The genes are TRBV29-1 and TRBJ2-3; no reliable D call. V shed 3 bases and J shed 6 bases, with 7 bases lying between them. This CDR3 has 11 amino acids. Germline V gene data show CDR1 as SQVTM and CDR2 as ANQGSEA. CDR3 sequence: CSVDTGDTQYF. In DNA, the CDR3 is TGCAGCGTTGATACCGGTGATACGCAGTATTTT.

V is TRBV9 and J is TRBJ1-1, with 9 bases that match TRBD1. The V segment lost 2 bases and the J segment 5 bases; nucleotides outside the gene matches: 7. The CDR3 runs 15 residues. Looked up from germline, CDR1 is SGDLS and CDR2 is YYNGEE. CDR3 protein: CASSVQTGGSTEAFF. DNA for the CDR3: TGTGCCAGCAGCGTTCAGACAGGGGGATCAACTGAAGCTTTCTTT.

This clone was seen more than once but under ten times. The junction departs from the called germline gene at one end, perhaps through a read error. The chain is built from TRBV6-5 and TRBJ2-1; 7 positions agree with TRBD2. CDR1 and CDR2 (germline): MNHEY, SVGAGI. CDR3 length equals 12 residues. The CDR3 nucleotides are TGTGTCAGCTCCGGGACTACCAACGAGCAGTTCTTC. It yields the protein CVSSGTTNEQFF.

The chain links TRBV9 to TRBJ1-6; D is unresolved. The V gene lost 0 bases and the J gene lost 6 bases, with 13 bases spanning the gap. The germline CDR1 and CDR2 sequences are SGDLS and YYNGEE. The CDR3 contains 16 residues. CDR3 region: CASSVGPAESNSPLHF. The CDR3 bases are TGTGCCAGCAGCGTAGGGCCAGCGGAATCTAATTCACCCCTCCACTTT. Full variable domain (remainder filled in from reference TRBV9 and TRBJ1-6): DSGVTQTPKHLITATGQRVTLRCSPRSGDLSVYWYQQSLDQGLQFLIQYYNGEERAKGNILERFSAQQFPDLHSELNLSSLELGDSALYFCASSVGPAESNSPLHFGNGTRLTVT.

The CDR3 protein is CASSLQGDTQYF. CDR3 bases: TGTGCCAGCAGCCTACAGGGGGATACGCAGTATTTT. The chain links TRBV7-3 to TRBJ2-3; 7 nucleotides align to TRBD1. This CDR3 contains 12 residues. Trimming at V came to 5 bases and at J to 6 bases, leaving 2 bases not matched to a gene. CDR1 and CDR2 (germline): SGHTA, FQGTGA.

This clone has just a few counts. The chain recombines TRBV6-1 with TRBJ2-2, with D possibly matching TRBD1 (5 bases). Germline-derived CDR1 and CDR2 are MNHNS and SASEGT. Trimming cost V 8 bases and J 7 bases, with 8 bases left between them. The CDR3 is 11 amino acids. CDR3 in amino acids: CASWGSGELFF. CDR3 nucleotides: TGTGCCAGCTGGGGCAGCGGGGAGCTGTTTTTT.

This rearrangement joins TRBV5-8 to TRBJ2-1, with D perhaps matching TRBD2 (6 bases). V lost 4 bases, J lost 8 bases, and 10 bases lay in between. CDR3 length equals 12 residues. Germline V gene sequence: CDR1 SGHTS, CDR2 YDEGEE. The CDR3, as DNA: TGTGCCAGCAGCGGGGACTTGCATGAGCAGTTCTTC. It is translated as CASSGDLHEQFF.

V gene TRBV15 combines with J gene TRBJ2-7; 11 nucleotides agree with TRBD2. After removal of 3 bases from V and 0 bases from J, the junction contained 13 bases not matched to a gene. CDR1 and CDR2 from the germline V gene are LNHNV and YYDKDF (reference sequence). This CDR3 has 19 residues. This CDR3 is CATSSRTPPGLAVSYEQYF. The CDR3 DNA reads as TGTGCCACCAGCAGTCGGACACCTCCGGGACTAGCGGTCTCCTACGAGCAGTACTTC. The complete variable domain, with remaining parts taken from reference TRBV15 and TRBJ2-7, reads DAMVIQNPRYQVTQFGKPVTLSCSQTLNHNVMYWYQQKSSQAPKLLFHYYDKDFNNEADTPDNFQSRRPNTSFCFLDIRSPGLGDTAMYLCATSSRTPPGLAVSYEQYFGPGTRLTVT.

The gene calls are TRBV20-1 and TRBJ2-5, with a weak D call TRBD1 (5 bases). The CDR3 consists of 11 residues. Germline-derived CDR1 and CDR2 are DFQATT and SNEGSKA (reference sequence). The CDR3 DNA reads TGCAGCGTGACAGAAGAAGAGACCCAGTACTTC. Its protein is CSVTEEETQYF.

V is TRBV5-6 and J is TRBJ1-6; TRBD1 matches at 7 bases. Germline CDR1 and CDR2: SGHDT and YYEEEE. The CDR3 spans 17 residues. The trim removed 4 bases at V and 1 base at J, leaving 8 bases unmatched. The CDR3 loop is CASSRTQGRSYNSPLHF. The CDR3 bases are TGTGCCAGCAGCCGCACACAGGGGAGATCCTATAATTCACCCCTCCACTTT.

This clone appeared a few times. The genes are TRBV18 and TRBJ2-5; D call uncertain. There are 12 residues in the CDR3. Trimming took off 4 bases at V and 4 bases at J, with 7 bases between the two ends. CDR1 and CDR2 from the germline V gene are KGHSH and LQKENI. The DNA for the CDR3 is TGTGCCAGCTCACTATCGGGAGAGACCCAGTACTTC. Encoded protein: CASSLSGETQYF.

This clone occurred a few times. The genes are TRBV4-2 and TRBJ1-3, with D unclear. Germline CDR1 is LGHNA and CDR2 is YNFKEQ. V was clipped by 1 base and J by 0 bases, with 7 bases between them. The CDR3 has 15 amino acids. CDR3 sequence reads: CASSQVSSSGNTIYF. DNA for the CDR3: TGTGCCAGCAGCCAAGTTTCCAGCTCTGGAAACACCATATATTTT.

In its sample, this clone was seen a few times. The J gene is TRBJ1-1, the V gene TRBV30, with D possibly being TRBD1 (6 bases). The ends were cut back, 4 bases at V and 11 bases at J, with 14 bases in the middle. CDR1 is GTSNPN, CDR2 SVGIG, per germline (reference sequence). There are 11 residues in the CDR3. For the CDR3, the DNA is TGTGCCTGGACAGGGGTTGCGGTCGCTTTCTTT. Its translation is CAWTGVAVAFF.

The chain is built from TRBV6-5 and TRBJ2-3, with 11 bases lining up with TRBD2. V shed 0 bases, J shed 4 bases, and the junction held 3 bases outside the gene matches. The CDR3 is made up of 16 amino acids. CDR1 is MNHEY and CDR2 is SVGAGI in the germline V gene. Here the CDR3 reads CASSYSSGRAADTQYF. CDR3 sequence (DNA): TGTGCCAGCAGTTACTCTAGCGGGAGGGCGGCAGATACGCAGTATTTT.

V gene TRBV27 combines with J gene TRBJ2-1, with TRBD2 matching over 10 bases. The CDR3 has 13 amino acids. The germline V gene has CDR1 MNHEY and CDR2 SMNVEV (reference sequence). V shed 4 bases and J 8 bases; nucleotides not matched to a gene: 2. Written as DNA, the CDR3 is TGTGCCAGCAGTTCTGGACTAGCGGATGAGCAGTTCTTC. Encoded protein: CASSSGLADEQFF.

The CDR3 DNA sequence: TGTGCCAGCAGTTACCCCGTCGACACTGAAGCTTTCTTT. Its translation is CASSYPVDTEAFF. The V and J genes are TRBV6-6 and TRBJ1-1, with D unclear. The germline gives CDR1 MNHNY, CDR2 SVGAGI (reference sequence). Trimming took 2 bases from V and 3 from J, leaving 7 bases between them. CDR3 length: 13 residues.